What follows are 17 T cell receptor beta chains derived from one specimen sequenced in a study of control samples from healthy donors and cancer patients. TCRdb's table, derived via immunoSEQ multiplex PCR, lists solely in-frame clones and lacks some. The table has about 150,000 clones, 80% to 95% seen once; the top ten hold roughly 5.5%. Sequenced material: blood. These receptors came from a man between 18 and 35 years old in good health.

The chain combines TRBV19 with TRBJ1-1; D not resolved. The CDR3 length is 14 residues. V dropped 4 bases and J dropped 3 bases, with 12 bases sitting between them. Germline V gene data show CDR1 as LNHDA and CDR2 as SQIVND (reference sequence). The CDR3, as DNA: TGTGCCAGTAGTACGTTCCGGACTGACACTGAAGCTTTCTTT. Its protein is CASSTFRTDTEAFF.

This clone has just one count. V and J are TRBV5-1 and TRBJ1-2; D perhaps matches TRBD1 (6 bases). The germline V gene encodes CDR1 SGHRS and CDR2 YFSETQ. V was shortened by 3 bases and J by 4 bases, with 22 bases between the two germline ends. The CDR3 sequence is 17 residues long. Here the CDR3 reads CASSWGNGGQKAYGYTF. The CDR3, as DNA: TGCGCCAGCAGCTGGGGCAATGGGGGGCAGAAGGCCTATGGCTACACCTTC.

The count of this clone is one. This chain links TRBV11-2 with TRBJ2-1; TRBD1 matches at 8 bases. Germline V lookup: CDR1 SGHAT, CDR2 FQNNGV. The V segment lost 2 bases and the J segment 8 bases; nucleotides outside the gene matches: 5. The CDR3 is made up of 14 amino acids. This chain's CDR3 is CASSLQGAFDEQFF. CDR3 bases: TGTGCCAGCAGCTTACAGGGGGCGTTCGATGAGCAGTTCTTC.

The chain has TRBV5-1 and TRBJ2-7, with 11 bases lining up with TRBD1. Trimming took 0 bases from V and 3 from J; bases not matched to a gene: 5. Germline loops: CDR1 SGHRS, CDR2 YFSETQ. The CDR3 is made up of 16 amino acids. CDR3 sequence (DNA): TGCGCCAGCAGCTTGGCAGGACAGGGGGCTTTCTACGAGCAGTACTTC. Translated, it gives CASSLAGQGAFYEQYF.

V and J are TRBV7-2 and TRBJ1-1; no clear D. This CDR3 is built from 17 residues. Germline values: CDR1 SGHTA, CDR2 FQGNSA. Trimming removed 1 base at V and 8 bases at J, with 23 bases between. CDR3 coding DNA: TGTGCCAGCAGCTTAGGACGAATGGAAGTACTAAGCTTGGAAGCTTTCTTT. This codes for CASSLGRMEVLSLEAFF.

The J gene is TRBJ2-3, the V gene TRBV9; D gene uncertain. CDR1 and CDR2 (germline): SGDLS, YYNGEE. V was clipped by 0 bases and J by 2 bases, with 7 bases between them. The CDR3 spans 14 residues. The CDR3 DNA reads TGTGCCAGCAGCGTAGGCGGACCCACAGATACGCAGTATTTT. It is translated as CASSVGGPTDTQYF.

The gene calls are TRBV28 and TRBJ2-7; D is perhaps TRBD1 or TRBD2 (5 bases each). Per germline, CDR1 MDHEN and CDR2 SYDVKM. Trimming removed 3 bases from V and 9 bases from J, with 12 bases in between. The length of the CDR3 is 12 residues. The CDR3 loop is CASSLRGVGQYF. The CDR3 bases are TGTGCCAGCAGTTTGCGAGGGGTAGGGCAGTACTTC.

The chain carries TRBV29-1 and TRBJ2-2, with a tentative D call TRBD1 (6 bases). The length of the CDR3 is 14 residues. Germline V gives CDR1 SQVTM, CDR2 ANQGSEA. With 4 bases removed from V and 2 bases from J, the gap between germline ends came to 11 bases. CDR3 nucleotides: TGCAGCGTTGTTGGACAGATTAACACCGGGGAGCTGTTTTTT. Protein: CSVVGQINTGELFF.

The gene calls are TRBV13 and TRBJ1-1; perhaps TRBD1 as D (5 bases). Trimming stripped 3 bases from V and 1 base from J, with 9 bases between. Per germline, CDR1 PRHDT and CDR2 FYEKMQ (reference sequence). The CDR3 consists of 14 residues. CDR3 protein: CASSFIQGNTEAFF. CDR3 nucleotides: TGTGCCAGCAGCTTTATCCAGGGGAACACTGAAGCTTTCTTT.

The chain links TRBV5-6 to TRBJ1-4; no reliable D call. Per germline, CDR1 SGHDT and CDR2 YYEEEE. V was trimmed by 0 bases and J by 8 bases, leaving 14 bases between them. The CDR3 runs 15 residues. For the CDR3, the DNA is TGTGCCAGCAGCTTGGTGCCGGGTGAGCGAGAAAAACTGTTTTTT. Its protein is CASSLVPGEREKLFF.

This rearrangement joins TRBV4-1 to TRBJ2-7, with no clear D. This CDR3 spans 18 amino acids. Trimming took 0 bases from V and 2 from J, leaving 20 bases between them. Per germline, CDR1 MGHRA and CDR2 YSYEKL. Written as DNA, the CDR3 is TGCGCCAGCAGCCAAGATCGTTTTTTGTCAGGAAAGACCTACGAGCAGTACTTC. Protein: CASSQDRFLSGKTYEQYF.

This chain joins TRBV7-8 and TRBJ1-5; 9 bases are a match to TRBD1. This CDR3 is 15 amino acids long. Per germline, CDR1 SGHVS and CDR2 FQNEAQ. V lost 5 bases, J lost 4 bases, and 6 bases stayed unmatched. The CDR3 here is CASSPGDRVNQPQHF. DNA of the CDR3: TGTGCCAGCAGCCCAGGGGACAGGGTGAATCAGCCCCAGCATTTT.

The chain carries TRBV2 and TRBJ2-7; 7 positions match TRBD2. The germline gives CDR1 SNHLY, CDR2 FYNNEI. The V gene end was trimmed by 7 bases and the J gene end by 3 bases; junction bases not matched to a gene: 6. The CDR3 spans 13 residues. The CDR3 region is CASKRGELYEQYF. CDR3 bases: TGTGCCAGCAAGCGGGGCGAACTCTACGAGCAGTACTTC.

V usage is TRBV19 and J usage is TRBJ2-4; no clear D gene. This CDR3 contains 18 residues. Trimming removed 5 bases from V and 1 base from J, with 21 bases in between. Germline V gives CDR1 LNHDA, CDR2 SQIVND (reference sequence). The CDR3 nucleotides are TGTGCCAGTAGTCTACGTTCTTGGGCCCTAACCGCCAAAAACATTCAGTACTTC. Translated: CASSLRSWALTAKNIQYF.

The chain employs TRBV19 and TRBJ2-6; 9 bases match TRBD1. CDR3 size: 17 residues. Unmatched junction bases numbered 9, after V lost 5 bases and J lost 4 bases. Germline V CDR1 and CDR2: LNHDA, SQIVND (reference sequence). Here the CDR3 DNA reads TGTGCCAGTAGTCCGTGGACAGGGGCAAGGGGGGCCAACGTCCTGACTTTC. This encodes CASSPWTGARGANVLTF.

The V call is TRBV13, the J call TRBJ1-5, with D perhaps matching TRBD1 (6 bases). CDR1 and CDR2 from the germline V gene are PRHDT and FYEKMQ (reference sequence). Trimming left V 3 bases short and J 7 bases short, with 13 bases between. This CDR3 has 14 residues. CDR3: CASSLGGAGQPQHF. In nucleotides, the CDR3 is TGTGCCAGCAGCTTGGGGGGCGCAGGGCAGCCCCAGCATTTT.

J is TRBJ1-2 and V is TRBV11-2; D is perhaps TRBD1 (6 bases). The CDR3 length is 12 residues. Germline V gene lookup returns CDR1 SGHAT and CDR2 FQNNGV. V lost 2 bases and J lost 8, with 9 bases in between. The CDR3 DNA is TGTGCCAGCAGCTTAATGGACAGAGGCTACACCTTC. Encoded protein: CASSLMDRGYTF.